This T cell receptor beta chain appears in the sequencing data of a study of blood T cell repertoires in COVID-19 (dated by TCRdb to about 2020). Regarding the research as a whole: The collaborator samples originated in the United States, Italy and Spain and spanned the acute and convalescent phases of COVID-19. Where available, HLA class I and class II types were obtained from metadata supplied by the sample provider rather than from assay-based typing. The sample metadata nearly always contained a de-identified subject ID, COVID-19 status, age in years and sex. The samples were drawn from the first 160 participants of the ongoing ImmuneRACE study and from 1,254 subjects provided by 6 global collaborators. The material from the prospective study consisted of cDNA or gDNA derived from T cells, B-cell-depleted T cells, or PBMCs. Deeply sampled blood TCRbeta repertoires from subjects exposed to, actively infected with, or recovered from COVID-19 were included in the dataset. The repertoires were released in a freely available public database meant as a resource for research on the immune response to SARS-CoV-2.

The CDR3 has 16 amino acids, counting the end cysteine and phenylalanine. The entry retains the CDR3 DNA only, 48 bases that are in frame from base 1. Ends trimmed: V by 4 bases, J by 2 bases; bases unmatched to a gene: 11. Taken from the germline V gene (reference sequence), the CDR1 and CDR2 loops are SGHNT and YYREEE. With respect to this clone: The specificity of this receptor is unknown. Nothing much larger sits one base from this clone, and base qualities are not available.

In Seattle, one collaborating source enrolled patients while the infection was active and tracked those patients longitudinally over the course of disease. The collaborating institutions used their own protocols to collect whole blood in K2EDTA tubes. For TCRbeta analysis, collaborators shipped samples in one of three forms: frozen whole blood, isolated PBMCs, or DNA extracted from either of those sample types. TCRbeta CDR3 regions were amplified from genomic DNA by means of the immunoSEQ Assay, a bias-controlled multiplex PCR. Per the source publication's procedure: The number of nucleated cells in each sample was estimated from the amplification of reference gene primers within the assay. Sequence reads were collapsed and filtered to measure the absolute abundance of every unique TCRbeta CDR3 rearrangement. For each sample, productive Simpson clonality was calculated by taking the square root of Simpson's diversity index across productive rearrangements. The table was pulled from immuneACCESS by TCRdb, which kept in-frame rearrangements only. Such tables lose some clones; where checked, under half of the loss comes from unresolved V genes, and the rest has no known cause. That table is the source of V, J and clone size, and D and trimming were worked out from the DNA. This sample has some 150,000 clones in its table, and around 83% of those were observed once. Around an eighth of the sample rests with the top ten.

Overall results and qualifications from the work: Clinical and demographic metadata were provided uncurated, with the amount varying by source and participant.

The sequenced material came from peripheral blood. This TCR derives from a woman aged 60 to 75 with COVID-19, enrolled during active disease. The chain is made from TRBV5-4 and TRBJ2-5; a stretch of 7 junction bases matches TRBD1. The CDR3: CASSRGTPRGQETQYF. The bases read TGTGCCAGCAGCCGTGGGACCCCCAGGGGGCAAGAGACCCAGTACTTC. Joined to the reference TRBV5-4 and TRBJ2-5 proteins, this CDR3 gives the full variable domain: ETGVTQSPTHLIKTRGQQVTLRCSSQSGHNTVSWYQQALGQGPQFIFQYYREEENGRGNFPPRFSGLQFPNYSSELNVNALELDDSALYLCASSRGTPRGQETQYFGPGTRLLVL.